This T cell receptor (beta chain) was profiled in a study of blood T cell repertoires in COVID-19 (dated by TCRdb to 2019 to 2021). A note on the overall study: Collaborator samples came from the United States, Italy and Spain and covered acute and convalescent phases of COVID-19. The prospective study material was composed of cDNA or gDNA derived from T cells, B-cell-depleted T cells, or PBMCs. The dataset comprised deeply sampled blood TCRbeta repertoires from subjects exposed to, actively infected with, or recovered from COVID-19. The repertoires were released in a freely available public database intended as a resource for research on the immune response to SARS-CoV-2. Samples came from the ongoing ImmuneRACE study (first 160 participants) plus 1,254 subjects from 6 global collaborators. A de-identified subject ID, COVID-19 status, age in years and sex were almost always included in the sample metadata. HLA class I and class II types, where available, came from metadata supplied by the sample provider rather than from assay-based typing. Results the study describes overall, beyond this receptor: Clinical and demographic metadata were provided uncurated, with the amount varying by source and participant.

TCRbeta CDR3 regions were amplified from genomic DNA by means of the immunoSEQ Assay, a bias-controlled multiplex PCR. The study's own analysis went as follows. Nucleated cell counts per sample were estimated from amplification of reference gene primers within the assay. Sequence reads were collapsed and filtered to measure the absolute abundance of every unique TCRbeta CDR3 rearrangement. For each sample, productive Simpson clonality was calculated as the square root of Simpson's diversity index over productive rearrangements. The table was pulled from immuneACCESS by TCRdb, which kept in-frame rearrangements only. Such tables lose some clones; where checked, under half of the loss comes from unresolved V genes, and the rest has no known cause. Clonal size and the V and J genes are those of that table, whereas D and trimming came from the DNA. Across this sample there are 190,000 or so clones, with 84% seen only once. The ten largest clonotypes hold 7.5% of the sample.

Regarding this clone: Its binding antigen is unknown. No clone much larger than this one lies a single base away; base qualities are absent.

Including cysteine and phenylalanine, the CDR3 has 15 amino acids. The CDR3 DNA has 45 bases and is translated from base 1. The germline ends are 16 bases apart after V is trimmed by 6 bases and J by 4 bases. The germline V gene (reference sequence) supplies CDR1 MNHEY and CDR2 SMNVEV. Enrolling through a virtual design, the prospective study's participants ranged in age from roughly 18 to 95 years and lived across around 25 United States geographic areas. To assign participants to cohorts, the prospective study relied on clinical history that participants themselves reported in a screening survey and a study questionnaire. Recovered participants in ImmuneRACE Cohort 3 were defined by two consecutive negative NP/OP PCR tests, clearance by a healthcare professional, or resolution of symptoms. Each participant in the prospective study had whole blood, serum and a nasopharyngeal or oropharyngeal swab collected by mobile phlebotomists. Participants in the prospective study had the option to provide additional blood draws and questionnaires over a 2-month period. Before DNA extraction, blood samples from the prospective study were shipped at room temperature or frozen.

Sequencing was carried out using PBMCs or T cells enriched from blood (not recorded which). This receptor chain uses TRBV27 and TRBJ1-3; TRBD1 is possibly the D segment (5 matching bases). The TCR originated in a man between 35 and 55 years old who had recovered from COVID-19. DNA sequence: TGTGCCAGCAGCCGGATAGGGGTAGAAGGAAACACCATATATTTT. This sequence encodes CASSRIGVEGNTIYF.